This passage covers 26 T cell receptor beta chains from one sample sequenced in a study of blood T cell repertoires in COVID-19. This table comes from immunoSEQ multiplex PCR, and its TCRdb copy is limited to in-frame clones, with some not included. The table lists over 50,000 clones, approximately 80% of them singletons. The sequencing sample was made of peripheral blood. Source of these receptors: a man between 65 and 85 years old with acute or convalescent COVID-19.

The V gene is TRBV4-1, the J gene TRBJ2-1, with a weak D call TRBD2 (6 bases). The germline V and J ends were trimmed by 0 bases and 9 bases, with 12 bases remaining between them. The V gene's germline CDR1 is MGHRA and CDR2 YSYEKL. The CDR3 contains 14 residues. CDR3 nucleotide sequence: TGCGCCAGCAGCCAAGAAGTACTAGCCTTTGAGCAGTTCTTC. Its translation: CASSQEVLAFEQFF.

The V and J genes are TRBV13 and TRBJ2-2; D gene uncertain. CDR1 and CDR2 (germline): PRHDT, FYEKMQ (reference sequence). Trimming took 3 bases from V and 1 from J, leaving 9 bases between them. The CDR3 consists of 15 residues. CDR3 DNA sequence: TGTGCCAGCAGCTTTAGAAACAGGAACACCGGGGAGCTGTTTTTT. Translation: CASSFRNRNTGELFF. Variable domain in full (rest from reference TRBV13 and TRBJ2-2): AAGVIQSPRHLIKEKRETATLKCYPIPRHDTVYWYQQGPGQDPQFLISFYEKMQSDKGSIPDRFSAQQFSDYHSELNMSSLELGDSALYFCASSFRNRNTGELFFGEGSRLTVL.

Of note for this clone: At the DNA level, this CDR3 is encoded by other sequences in the same sample as well. As DNA, the CDR3 is TGCAGCGTTGAACAGGGCCACTACGAGCAGTACTTC. As protein: CSVEQGHYEQYF. The rearrangement uses TRBV29-1 and TRBJ2-7; a possible D gene is TRBD1 (5 bases). Germline V gene lookup returns CDR1 SQVTM and CDR2 ANQGSEA. Trimming stripped 2 bases from V and 3 bases from J, with 8 bases between. The CDR3 extends over 12 amino acids.

The rearrangement links TRBV4-2 to TRBJ1-2, with TRBD1 matching over 9 bases. This CDR3 is 16 amino acids long. Germline lookup yields CDR1 LGHNA and CDR2 YNFKEQ. V lost 4 bases and J lost 4; bases outside the gene matches: 10. Here the CDR3 DNA reads TGTGCCAGCAGCCCAGGGACAGGGAGGGTAGTCTATGGCTACACCTTC. Its protein is CASSPGTGRVVYGYTF.

The V and J genes are TRBV10-3 and TRBJ2-7, with 12 bases that match TRBD1. Looked up from germline, CDR1 is ENHRY and CDR2 is SYGVKD. The ends lost 6 bases at V and 0 bases at J; junction bases unmatched: 0. The CDR3 runs to 14 residues. The DNA for the CDR3 is TGTGCCATCAGGGGACAGGGGGCCTCCTACGAGCAGTACTTC. It is translated as CAIRGQGASYEQYF.

The chain combines TRBV7-9 with TRBJ2-7; no reliable D call. Germline CDR1 SEHNR, CDR2 FQNEAQ (reference sequence). Trimming cost V 2 bases and J 0 bases, with 14 bases left between them. The length of the CDR3 is 16 residues. Here the CDR3 reads CASSLLVNPSSYEQYF. The CDR3 DNA sequence: TGTGCCAGCAGCTTACTCGTCAATCCGAGCTCCTACGAGCAGTACTTC.

The chain has TRBV10-1 and TRBJ1-6, with 9 positions matching TRBD1. The CDR3 loop spans 16 amino acids. The V segment lost 7 bases and the J segment 7 bases; nucleotides outside the gene matches: 11. CDR1 and CDR2 (germline): WNHNN, SYGVQD (reference sequence). Here the CDR3 reads CASNRTGAILNSPLHF. CDR3 coding DNA: TGCGCCAGCAATCGGACAGGGGCGATCTTGAATTCACCCCTCCACTTT.

The gene calls are TRBV5-4 and TRBJ2-7; 7 bases match TRBD2. V dropped 0 bases and J dropped 0; count of bases not matched to a gene: 3. The V gene's germline CDR1 is SGHNT and CDR2 YYREEE (reference sequence). This CDR3 contains 15 residues. The CDR3 region is CASSLGGGSSYEQYF. CDR3 coding DNA: TGTGCCAGCAGCTTGGGCGGGGGAAGCTCCTACGAGCAGTACTTC.

This clone was counted once. CDR3 sequence reads: CASSRTQGAAKIQYF. For the CDR3, the DNA is TGCGCCAGCAGCCGAACACAGGGGGCCGCCAAGATTCAGTACTTC. The chain joins TRBV4-1 to TRBJ2-4, with 9 nucleotides matching TRBD1. CDR1 is MGHRA, CDR2 YSYEKL, per germline. Trimming removed 4 bases from V and 10 bases from J; junction bases left unmatched: 11. The CDR3 is 15 amino acids.

The V and J genes are TRBV7-9 and TRBJ2-3; TRBD2 agrees at 10 bases. V was pared by 2 bases and J by 11 bases, with 10 bases of the junction left unmatched. The germline V gene encodes CDR1 SEHNR and CDR2 FQNEAQ (reference sequence). This CDR3 contains 15 residues. The CDR3 region is CASSLRAGGSPLQYF. In DNA, the CDR3 is TGTGCCAGCAGCTTAAGAGCGGGGGGGTCCCCCCTGCAGTATTTT.

Only a few counts were recorded for this clone. This sequence joins TRBV5-1 and TRBJ2-5, with TRBD2 as a possible D gene (6 bases). Trimming pared 4 bases from V and 4 bases from J, leaving 17 bases between. Germline CDR1 reads SGHRS; CDR2 reads YFSETQ. This CDR3 spans 15 amino acids. The CDR3 DNA follows: TGCGCCAGCAGCGATGACACTAGGGGAGGAGAGACCCAGTACTTC. Translated: CASSDDTRGGETQYF.

CDR3 nucleotides: TGTGCCAGCAGCCTCCACCGGGGGACTGAAGCTTTCTTT. Translated: CASSLHRGTEAFF. This chain connects TRBV14 to TRBJ1-1; D may be TRBD1 (5 bases). The CDR3 length is 13 residues. CDR1 is SGHDN, CDR2 FVKESK, per germline. V lost 4 bases and J lost 5, with 11 bases in between. The full variable domain, its missing parts supplied by reference TRBV14 and TRBJ1-1, is EAGVTQFPSHSVIEKGQTVTLRCDPISGHDNLYWYRRVMGKEIKFLLHFVKESKQDESGMPNNRFLAERTGGTYSTLKVQPAELEDSGVYFCASSLHRGTEAFFGQGTRLTVV.

The CDR3 loop reads CASIDSSGGQETQYF. CDR3 nucleotides: TGTGCCAGCATAGACTCTAGCGGGGGACAAGAGACCCAGTACTTC. The rearrangement uses TRBV2 and TRBJ2-5; 10 nucleotides agree with TRBD2. CDR1 and CDR2 (germline): SNHLY, FYNNEI. The V and J ends lost 7 bases and 2 bases, in that order; junction bases with no gene match: 7. The CDR3 covers 15 residues.

The gene calls are TRBV6-5 and TRBJ1-5; tentatively, D is TRBD1 (5 bases). CDR1 is MNHEY and CDR2 is SVGAGI in the germline V gene. The CDR3 spans 13 residues. The germline V and J ends were trimmed by 7 bases and 6 bases, with 13 bases remaining between them. DNA of the CDR3: TGTGCCAGCAAGCAGGGCCTCGCTCAGCCCCAGCATTTT. Protein: CASKQGLAQPQHF.

The chain employs TRBV7-9 and TRBJ2-1; 8 bases fit TRBD2. CDR1 and CDR2 (germline): SEHNR, FQNEAQ (reference sequence). With 1 base clipped from V and 9 bases from J, the junction kept 2 bases outside the gene matches. The CDR3 length is 13 residues. The CDR3 DNA reads TGTGCCAGCAGCTTAGATGGGACTAGTGAGCAGTTCTTC. It translates to CASSLDGTSEQFF.

This clone was picked up one time. V and J are TRBV5-1 and TRBJ2-7, with D maybe TRBD1 (5 bases). V gave up 4 bases and J gave up 0 bases, with 17 bases separating them. Per the germline V gene, CDR1 is SGHRS and CDR2 is YFSETQ. The CDR3 covers 16 residues. Here the CDR3 reads CASSRTGFGSSYEQYF. The CDR3 bases are TGCGCCAGCAGCAGAACAGGTTTTGGCAGCTCCTACGAGCAGTACTTC.

CDR3 sequence (DNA): TGTGCCACCCACTTTAGGGACACCAACACTGAAGCTTTCTTT. The encoded protein is CATHFRDTNTEAFF. The chain combines TRBV6-5 with TRBJ1-1; possibly TRBD1 for D (6 bases). Germline V gives CDR1 MNHEY, CDR2 SVGAGI. This CDR3 is built from 14 residues. The V and J ends lost 10 bases and 2 bases respectively, with 17 bases between them.

The chain couples TRBV19 to TRBJ1-4; tentatively, D is TRBD1 (6 bases). The germline V gene encodes CDR1 LNHDA and CDR2 SQIVND (reference sequence). This CDR3 comprises 16 residues. V lost 5 bases and J lost 8, with 21 bases in between. The CDR3 loop is CASSPVPGALGEKLFF. The CDR3 region has the DNA TGTGCCAGTAGTCCCGTTCCAGGGGCCTTAGGGGAAAAACTGTTTTTT.

The gene calls are TRBV5-1 and TRBJ2-1; D not resolved. Trimming cost V 0 bases and J 7 bases, with 8 bases left between them. CDR3 length: 13 amino acids. From germline, CDR1 is SGHRS and CDR2 YFSETQ. In nucleotides, the CDR3 is TGCGCCAGCAGCTTGGTGGGCAATAATGAGCAGTTCTTC. Translated, it gives CASSLVGNNEQFF.

V gene TRBV29-1 combines with J gene TRBJ2-3; D may be TRBD2 (6 bases). CDR3 length: 15 amino acids. Germline CDR1 SQVTM, CDR2 ANQGSEA. V was trimmed by 3 bases and J by 0 bases, leaving 13 bases between them. The CDR3 DNA follows: TGCAGCGTTGACGGGACTTCCCCTAGCACAGATACGCAGTATTTT. This sequence encodes CSVDGTSPSTDTQYF.

This chain uses TRBV6-5 with TRBJ2-1; 8 bases line up with TRBD1. V was clipped by 6 bases and J by 2 bases; unmatched bases: 6. The germline CDR1 and CDR2 sequences are MNHEY and SVGAGI. The CDR3 sequence is 15 residues long. The CDR3: CASSQAGQAYNEQFF. DNA of the CDR3: TGTGCCAGCAGCCAGGCGGGACAGGCCTACAATGAGCAGTTCTTC.

The chain is built from TRBV6-5 and TRBJ2-6; weak D call: TRBD1 (6 bases). Trimming shortened V by 8 bases and J by 2 bases, and 13 bases separated the two germline ends. The CDR3 is made up of 15 amino acids. CDR1 and CDR2 from the germline V gene are MNHEY and SVGAGI. The CDR3 protein is CASGTNRAGANVLTF. In DNA form, the CDR3 reads TGTGCCAGCGGGACAAACAGGGCTGGGGCCAACGTCCTGACTTTC.

The V gene is TRBV5-4, the J gene TRBJ2-3; 9 bases are a match to TRBD2. Germline V CDR1 and CDR2: SGHNT, YYREEE (reference sequence). V lost 2 bases, J lost 6 bases, and 7 bases stayed unmatched. The CDR3 covers 15 residues. The DNA of the CDR3 is TGTGCCAGCAGCTTAGGACTAGCGAAAGGGGATACGCAGTATTTT. Protein product: CASSLGLAKGDTQYF.

V is TRBV6-5 and J is TRBJ2-7; tentatively, D is TRBD2 (6 bases). V was trimmed by 8 bases and J by 0 bases, leaving 14 bases between them. This CDR3 has 14 amino acids. CDR1 is MNHEY, CDR2 SVGAGI, per germline. The CDR3 reads CASSTSPSSYEQYF. CDR3 nucleotides: TGTGCCAGCTCAACTAGCCCAAGCTCCTACGAGCAGTACTTC.

The chain is built from TRBV16 and TRBJ2-3, with D possibly matching TRBD2 (6 bases). This CDR3 region has 15 residues. V lost 3 bases and J lost 5, with 15 bases in between. From germline, CDR1 is KGHSY and CDR2 FQNENV. This CDR3 reads CASSHKLAQEDTQYF. The CDR3 DNA follows: TGTGCCAGCAGCCACAAACTAGCACAGGAAGATACGCAGTATTTT.

The chain has TRBV11-2 and TRBJ2-1; TRBD1 matches 9 bases. V trimming: 8 bases; J trimming: 3 bases; junction bases outside the gene matches: 8. CDR1 is SGHAT and CDR2 is FQNNGV in the germline V gene. The CDR3 has 15 residues. The CDR3 coding sequence is TGTGCCAGCGCTAGGGACAGGGATGGCTACAATGAGCAGTTCTTC. Translation gives CASARDRDGYNEQFF.